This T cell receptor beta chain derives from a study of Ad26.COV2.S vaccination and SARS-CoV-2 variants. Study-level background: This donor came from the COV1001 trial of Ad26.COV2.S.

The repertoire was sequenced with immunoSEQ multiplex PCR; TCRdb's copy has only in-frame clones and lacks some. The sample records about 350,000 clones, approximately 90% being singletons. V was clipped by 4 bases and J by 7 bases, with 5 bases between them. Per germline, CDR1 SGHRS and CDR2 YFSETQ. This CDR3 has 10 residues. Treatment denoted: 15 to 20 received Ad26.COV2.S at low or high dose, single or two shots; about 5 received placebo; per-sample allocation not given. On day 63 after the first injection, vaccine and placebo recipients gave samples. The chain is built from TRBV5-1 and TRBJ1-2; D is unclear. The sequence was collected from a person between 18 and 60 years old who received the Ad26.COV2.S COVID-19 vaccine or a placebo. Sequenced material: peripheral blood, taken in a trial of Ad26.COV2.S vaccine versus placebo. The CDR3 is CASSRVGYTF. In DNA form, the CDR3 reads TGCGCCAGCAGCAGGGTTGGCTACACCTTC.